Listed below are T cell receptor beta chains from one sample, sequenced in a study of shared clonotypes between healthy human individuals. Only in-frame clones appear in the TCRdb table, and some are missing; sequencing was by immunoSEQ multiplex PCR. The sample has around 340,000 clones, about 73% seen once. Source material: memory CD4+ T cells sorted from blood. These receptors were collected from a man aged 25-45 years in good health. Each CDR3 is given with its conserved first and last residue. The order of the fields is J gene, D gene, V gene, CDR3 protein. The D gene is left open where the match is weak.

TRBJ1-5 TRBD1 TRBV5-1 CASRATGASNQPQHF
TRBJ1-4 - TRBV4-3 CASSREQGKNEKLFF
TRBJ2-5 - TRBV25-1 CASSGVQETQYF
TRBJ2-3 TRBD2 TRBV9 CASSLGRILAGGTDTQYF
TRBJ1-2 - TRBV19 CASSIAGLGTAGYTF
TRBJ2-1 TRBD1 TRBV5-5 CASSSTQQGETEQFF
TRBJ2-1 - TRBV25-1 CASSESPAAGKGRNEQFF
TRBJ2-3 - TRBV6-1 CASITEGDTQYF
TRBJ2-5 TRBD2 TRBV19 CASRSSGGYQETQYF
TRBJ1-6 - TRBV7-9 CASSLARANSPLHF
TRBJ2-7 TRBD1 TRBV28 CASSRPGQVYEQYF
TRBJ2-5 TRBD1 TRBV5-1 CASSAGTGRGETQYF
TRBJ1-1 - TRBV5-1 CASSLEGEGTEAFF
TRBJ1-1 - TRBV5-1 CASSLDFGLANTEAFF
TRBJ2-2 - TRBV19 CASSIFAGFPGELFF
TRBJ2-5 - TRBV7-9 CASSLDTRPQETQYF
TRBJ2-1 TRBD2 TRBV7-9 CASSSRPGTSGETYNEQFF
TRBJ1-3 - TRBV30 CAWSIGQQNTIYF
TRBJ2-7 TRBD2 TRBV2 CASGGPGGDHGEQYF
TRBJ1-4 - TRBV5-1 CASSLAGTGNEKLFF
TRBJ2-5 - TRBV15 CATSRDQGQRLRRETQYF
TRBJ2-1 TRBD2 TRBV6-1 CASSSSGTSYNEQFF
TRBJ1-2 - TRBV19 CASSESFYGYTF
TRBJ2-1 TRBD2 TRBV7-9 CASSTTRTSGRAIEQFF
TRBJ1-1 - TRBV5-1 CASSSTGRDTEAFF
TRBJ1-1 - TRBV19 CASSIDMGGTEAFF
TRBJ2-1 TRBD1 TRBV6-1 CASRATGGNYNEQFF
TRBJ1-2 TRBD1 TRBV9 CASRSTGTENYGYTF
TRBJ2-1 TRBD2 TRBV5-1 CASSAKLAGVLIPTGNEQFF
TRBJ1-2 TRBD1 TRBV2 CASSPRTGPRYGYTF
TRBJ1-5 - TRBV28 CAVRDRNQPQHF
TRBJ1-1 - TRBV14 CASSQIRQMNTEAFF
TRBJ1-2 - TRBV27 CASRISTANYGYTF
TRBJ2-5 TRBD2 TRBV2 CAITPNVLAGGLRGRSQETQYF
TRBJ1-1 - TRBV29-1 CSPNLQGNTEAFF